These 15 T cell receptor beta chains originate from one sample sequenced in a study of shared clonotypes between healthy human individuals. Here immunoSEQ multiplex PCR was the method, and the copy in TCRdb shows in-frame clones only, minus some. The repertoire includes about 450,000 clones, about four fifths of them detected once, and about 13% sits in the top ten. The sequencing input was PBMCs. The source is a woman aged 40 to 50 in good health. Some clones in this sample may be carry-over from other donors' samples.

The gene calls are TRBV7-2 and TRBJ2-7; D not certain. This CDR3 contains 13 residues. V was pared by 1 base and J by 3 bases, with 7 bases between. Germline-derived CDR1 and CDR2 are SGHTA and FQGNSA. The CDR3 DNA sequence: TGTGCCAGCAGCTTAGGCCAGCTCTACGAGCAGTACTTC. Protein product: CASSLGQLYEQYF.

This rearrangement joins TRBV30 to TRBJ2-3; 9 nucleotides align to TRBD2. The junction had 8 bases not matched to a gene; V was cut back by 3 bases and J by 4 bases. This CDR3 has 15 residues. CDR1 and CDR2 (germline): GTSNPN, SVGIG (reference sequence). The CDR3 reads CAWSLRAGGPDTQYF. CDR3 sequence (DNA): TGTGCCTGGAGCCTCCGAGCGGGAGGACCAGATACGCAGTATTTT.

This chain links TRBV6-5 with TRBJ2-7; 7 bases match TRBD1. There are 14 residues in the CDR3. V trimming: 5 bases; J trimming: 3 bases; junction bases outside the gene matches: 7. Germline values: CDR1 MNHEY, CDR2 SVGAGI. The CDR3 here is CASSRQGPRYEQYF. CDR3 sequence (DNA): TGTGCCAGCAGTCGACAGGGTCCCCGCTACGAGCAGTACTTC.

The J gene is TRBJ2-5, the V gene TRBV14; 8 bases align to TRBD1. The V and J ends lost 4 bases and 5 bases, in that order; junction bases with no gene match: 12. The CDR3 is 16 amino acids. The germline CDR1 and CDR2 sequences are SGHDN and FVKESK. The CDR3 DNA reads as TGTGCCAGCAGCCCCCGACAGGGGAATGTTCAGGAGACCCAGTACTTC. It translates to CASSPRQGNVQETQYF.

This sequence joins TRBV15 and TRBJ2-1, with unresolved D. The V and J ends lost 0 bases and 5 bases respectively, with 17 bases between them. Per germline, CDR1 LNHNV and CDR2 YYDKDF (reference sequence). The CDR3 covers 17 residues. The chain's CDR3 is CATSRDHSRRRDNEQFF. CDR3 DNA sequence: TGTGCCACCAGCAGAGATCATTCGAGGCGGCGAGACAATGAGCAGTTCTTC.

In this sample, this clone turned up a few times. DNA of the CDR3: TGTGCCAGCAGCCACGACAGGGGGAATCAGCCCCAGCATTTT. As protein: CASSHDRGNQPQHF. The chain couples TRBV27 to TRBJ1-5, with TRBD1 identical over 9 bases. Germline lookup yields CDR1 MNHEY and CDR2 SMNVEV (reference sequence). Trimming removed 6 bases from V and 4 bases from J; junction bases left unmatched: 4. This CDR3 region has 14 residues.

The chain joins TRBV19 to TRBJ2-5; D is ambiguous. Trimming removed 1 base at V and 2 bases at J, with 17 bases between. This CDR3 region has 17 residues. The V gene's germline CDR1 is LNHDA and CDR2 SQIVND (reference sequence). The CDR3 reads CASSIGGRPVHQETQYF. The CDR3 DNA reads TGTGCCAGTAGTATAGGAGGCCGGCCTGTTCATCAAGAGACCCAGTACTTC. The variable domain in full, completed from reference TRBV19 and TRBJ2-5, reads DGGITQSPKYLFRKEGQNVTLSCEQNLNHDAMYWYRQDPGQGLRLIYYSQIVNDFQKGDIAEGYSVSREKKESFPLTVTSAQKNPTAFYLCASSIGGRPVHQETQYFGPGTRLLVL.

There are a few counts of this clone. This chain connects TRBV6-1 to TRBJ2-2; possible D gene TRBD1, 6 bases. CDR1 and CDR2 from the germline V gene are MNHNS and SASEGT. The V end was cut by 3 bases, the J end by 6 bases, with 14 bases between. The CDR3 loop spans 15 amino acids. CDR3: CASSDDRFQAGELFF. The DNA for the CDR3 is TGTGCCAGCAGTGACGACAGGTTCCAGGCCGGGGAGCTGTTTTTT.

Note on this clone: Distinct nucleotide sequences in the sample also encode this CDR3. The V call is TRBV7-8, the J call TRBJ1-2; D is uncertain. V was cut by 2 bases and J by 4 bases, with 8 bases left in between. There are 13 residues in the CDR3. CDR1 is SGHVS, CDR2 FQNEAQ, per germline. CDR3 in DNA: TGTGCCAGCAGCTTATCAGATAGCTATGGCTACACCTTC. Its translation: CASSLSDSYGYTF.

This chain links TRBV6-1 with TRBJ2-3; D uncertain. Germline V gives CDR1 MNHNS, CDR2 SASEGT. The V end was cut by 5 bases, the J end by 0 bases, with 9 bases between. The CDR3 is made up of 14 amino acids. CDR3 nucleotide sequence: TGTGCCAGCAGTCGGGCGCGGAGCACAGATACGCAGTATTTT. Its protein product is CASSRARSTDTQYF.

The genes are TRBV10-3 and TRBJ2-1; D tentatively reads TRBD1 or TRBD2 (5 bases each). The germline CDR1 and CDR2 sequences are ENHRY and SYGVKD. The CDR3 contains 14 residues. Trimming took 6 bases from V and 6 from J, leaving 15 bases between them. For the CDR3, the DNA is TGTGCCATCAGCCGGGACGGACGGGGCAATGAGCAGTTCTTC. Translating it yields CAISRDGRGNEQFF.

CDR3 DNA sequence: TGCGCCAGCAGCTTGGGGGACGGTTACAATGAGCAGTTCTTC. Protein sequence: CASSLGDGYNEQFF. The rearrangement uses TRBV5-1 and TRBJ2-1; possibly TRBD1 or TRBD2 for D (5 bases each). Trimming removed 0 bases at V and 4 bases at J, with 8 bases between. This CDR3 has 14 amino acids. Germline values: CDR1 SGHRS, CDR2 YFSETQ.

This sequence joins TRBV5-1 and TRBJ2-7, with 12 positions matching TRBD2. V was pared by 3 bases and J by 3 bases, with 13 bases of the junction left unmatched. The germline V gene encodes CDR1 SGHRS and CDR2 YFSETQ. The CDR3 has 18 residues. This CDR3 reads CASSSAGLAGQLVYEQYF. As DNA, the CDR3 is TGCGCCAGCAGCTCGGCGGGACTAGCGGGTCAACTCGTCTACGAGCAGTACTTC.

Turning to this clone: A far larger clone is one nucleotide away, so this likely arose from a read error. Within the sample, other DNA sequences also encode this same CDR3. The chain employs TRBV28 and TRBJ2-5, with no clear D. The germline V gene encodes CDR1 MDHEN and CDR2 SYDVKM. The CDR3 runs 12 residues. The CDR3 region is CASSGYQETQYF. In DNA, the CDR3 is TGTGCTAGCAGTGGGTACCAAGAGACCCAGTACTTC. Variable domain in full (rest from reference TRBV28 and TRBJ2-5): DVKVTQSSRYLVKRTGEKVFLECVQDMDHENMFWYRQDPGLGLRLIYFSYDVKMKEKGDIPEGYSVSREKKERFSLILESASTNQTSMYLCASSGYQETQYFGPGTRLLVL.

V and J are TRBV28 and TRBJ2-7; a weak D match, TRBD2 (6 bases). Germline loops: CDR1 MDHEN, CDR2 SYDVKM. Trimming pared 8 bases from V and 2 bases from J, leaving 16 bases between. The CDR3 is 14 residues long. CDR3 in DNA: TGTGCCAGCGTCGACCGGGAGAGGACCTACGAGCAGTACTTC. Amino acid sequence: CASVDRERTYEQYF.